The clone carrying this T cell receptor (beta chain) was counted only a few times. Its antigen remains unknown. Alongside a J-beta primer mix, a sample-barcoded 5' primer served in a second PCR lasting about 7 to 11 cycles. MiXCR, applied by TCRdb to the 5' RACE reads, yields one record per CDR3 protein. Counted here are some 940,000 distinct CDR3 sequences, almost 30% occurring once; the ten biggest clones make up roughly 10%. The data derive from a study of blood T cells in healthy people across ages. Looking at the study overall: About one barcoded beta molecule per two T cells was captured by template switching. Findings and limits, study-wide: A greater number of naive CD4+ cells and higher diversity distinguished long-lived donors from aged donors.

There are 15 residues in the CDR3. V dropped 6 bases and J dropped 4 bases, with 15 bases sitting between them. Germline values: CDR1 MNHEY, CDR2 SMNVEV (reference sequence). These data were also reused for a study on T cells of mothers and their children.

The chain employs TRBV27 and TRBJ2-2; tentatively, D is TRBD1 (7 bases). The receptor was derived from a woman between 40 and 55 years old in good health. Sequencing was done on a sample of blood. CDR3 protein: CASRSRQGGTGELFF. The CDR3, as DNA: TGTGCCAGCAGATCCAGACAGGGAGGCACCGGGGAGCTGTTTTTT.